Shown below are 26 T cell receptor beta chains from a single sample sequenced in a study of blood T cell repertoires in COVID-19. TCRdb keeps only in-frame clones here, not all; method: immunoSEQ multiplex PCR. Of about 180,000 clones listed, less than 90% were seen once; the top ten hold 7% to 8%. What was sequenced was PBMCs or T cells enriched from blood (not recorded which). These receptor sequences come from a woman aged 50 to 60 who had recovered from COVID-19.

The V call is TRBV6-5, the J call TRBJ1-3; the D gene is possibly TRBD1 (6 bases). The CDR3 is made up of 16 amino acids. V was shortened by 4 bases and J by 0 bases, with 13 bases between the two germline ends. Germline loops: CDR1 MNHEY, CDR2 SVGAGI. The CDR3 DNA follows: TGTGCCAGCAGTTCGCTAACAGGGAGCTCTGGAAACACCATATATTTT. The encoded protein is CASSSLTGSSGNTIYF.

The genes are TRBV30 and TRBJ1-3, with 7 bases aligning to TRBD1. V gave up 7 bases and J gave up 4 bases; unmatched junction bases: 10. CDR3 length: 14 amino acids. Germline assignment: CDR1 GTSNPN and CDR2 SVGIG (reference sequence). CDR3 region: CASQQGIRGNTIYF. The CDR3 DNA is TGTGCCTCCCAACAGGGGATCAGGGGAAACACCATATATTTT.

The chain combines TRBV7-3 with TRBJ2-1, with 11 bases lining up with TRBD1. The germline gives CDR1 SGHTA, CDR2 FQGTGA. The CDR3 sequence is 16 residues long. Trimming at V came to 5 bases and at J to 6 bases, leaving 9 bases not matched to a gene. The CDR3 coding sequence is TGTGCCAGCAGCCCCAGGGGCGGGACAGGGGGCAATGAGCAGTTCTTC. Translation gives CASSPRGGTGGNEQFF.

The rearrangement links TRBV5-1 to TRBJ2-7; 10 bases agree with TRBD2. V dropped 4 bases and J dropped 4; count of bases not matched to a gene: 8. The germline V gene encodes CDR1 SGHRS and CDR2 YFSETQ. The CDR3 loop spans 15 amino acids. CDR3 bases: TGCGCCAGCAGCACCGGGACTAGCGATTATTACGAGCAGTACTTC. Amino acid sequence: CASSTGTSDYYEQYF.

The chain's CDR3 is CASSSYWGGTSYEQYF. Written as DNA, the CDR3 is TGTGCCAGCAGTTCCTACTGGGGGGGGACTTCCTACGAGCAGTACTTC. The J gene is TRBJ2-7, the V gene TRBV28, with TRBD2 matching over 7 bases. This CDR3 comprises 16 residues. Trimming at V came to 4 bases and at J to 1 base, leaving 10 bases not matched to a gene. From germline, CDR1 is MDHEN and CDR2 SYDVKM.

CDR3 in amino acids: CASTSGLRDTGELFF. CDR3 in DNA: TGTGCCAGCACTAGCGGCCTGAGGGACACCGGGGAGCTGTTTTTT. This chain connects TRBV5-4 to TRBJ2-2; 7 bases are shared with TRBD2. V lost 6 bases to trimming and J lost 3 bases; unmatched junction nucleotides: 8. Germline CDR1 is SGHNT and CDR2 is YYREEE (reference sequence). This CDR3 comprises 15 residues.

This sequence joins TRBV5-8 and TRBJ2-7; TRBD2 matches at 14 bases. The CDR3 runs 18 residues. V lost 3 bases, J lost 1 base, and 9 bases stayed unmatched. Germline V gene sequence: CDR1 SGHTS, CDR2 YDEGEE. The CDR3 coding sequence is TGTGCCAGCAGCTGGGGGGGACTAGCGGGAGAACGGTCCTACGAGCAGTACTTC. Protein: CASSWGGLAGERSYEQYF.

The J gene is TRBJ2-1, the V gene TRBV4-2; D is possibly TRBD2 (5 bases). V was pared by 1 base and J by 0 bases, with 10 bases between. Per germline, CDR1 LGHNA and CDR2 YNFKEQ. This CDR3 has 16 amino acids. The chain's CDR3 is CASSQVAHSSYNEQFF. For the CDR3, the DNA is TGTGCCAGCAGCCAAGTAGCGCATAGCTCCTACAATGAGCAGTTCTTC.

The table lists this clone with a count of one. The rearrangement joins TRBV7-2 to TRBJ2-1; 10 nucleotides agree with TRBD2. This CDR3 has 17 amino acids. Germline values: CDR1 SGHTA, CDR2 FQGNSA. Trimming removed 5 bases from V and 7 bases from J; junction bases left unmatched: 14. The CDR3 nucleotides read TGTGCCAGCAGCCCCGGACTAGCGGCCTTCCCTGGGAATGAGCAGTTCTTC. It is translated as CASSPGLAAFPGNEQFF.

The CDR3 sequence: CASSYYTGTAEQFF. The DNA for the CDR3 is TGTGCCAGCAGCTACTATACCGGGACTGCTGAGCAGTTCTTC. The rearrangement joins TRBV11-3 to TRBJ2-1; D may be TRBD2 (6 bases). CDR3 length: 14 amino acids. The germline V and J ends were trimmed by 4 bases and 9 bases, with 16 bases remaining between them. Germline V lookup: CDR1 SGHNT, CDR2 YENEEA.

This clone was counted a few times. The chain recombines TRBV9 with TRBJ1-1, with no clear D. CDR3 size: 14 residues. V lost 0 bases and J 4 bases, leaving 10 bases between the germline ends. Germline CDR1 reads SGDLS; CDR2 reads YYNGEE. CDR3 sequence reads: CASSVGGPGTEAFF. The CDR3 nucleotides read TGTGCCAGCAGCGTAGGCGGCCCCGGCACTGAAGCTTTCTTT.

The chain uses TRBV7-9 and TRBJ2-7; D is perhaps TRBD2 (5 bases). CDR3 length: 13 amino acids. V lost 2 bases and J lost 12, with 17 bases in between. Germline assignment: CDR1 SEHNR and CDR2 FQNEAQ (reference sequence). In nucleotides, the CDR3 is TGTGCCAGCAGCTTAACGCAGCGGAGCTTTCCGTACTTC. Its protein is CASSLTQRSFPYF. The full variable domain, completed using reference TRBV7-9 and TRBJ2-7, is DTGVSQNPRHKITKRGQNVTFRCDPISEHNRLYWYRQTLGQGPEFLTYFQNEAQLEKSRLLSDRFSAERPKGSFSTLEIQRTEQGDSAMYLCASSLTQRSFPYFGPGTRLTVT.

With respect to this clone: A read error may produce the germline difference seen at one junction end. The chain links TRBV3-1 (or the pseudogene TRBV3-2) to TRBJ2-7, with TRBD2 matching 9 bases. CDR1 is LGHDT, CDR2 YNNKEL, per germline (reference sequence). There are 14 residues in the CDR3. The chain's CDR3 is CASSHGGRAEFRSF. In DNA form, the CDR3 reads TGTGCCAGCAGCCACGGCGGGAGGGCCGAATTTCGTTCCTTC.

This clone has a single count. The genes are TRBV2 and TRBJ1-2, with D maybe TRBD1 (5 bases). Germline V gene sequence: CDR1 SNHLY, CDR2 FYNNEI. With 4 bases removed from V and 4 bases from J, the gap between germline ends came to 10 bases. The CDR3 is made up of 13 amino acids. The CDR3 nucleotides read TGTGCCAGCAGTGTCCTAGGGGTCTATGGCTACACCTTC. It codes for CASSVLGVYGYTF.

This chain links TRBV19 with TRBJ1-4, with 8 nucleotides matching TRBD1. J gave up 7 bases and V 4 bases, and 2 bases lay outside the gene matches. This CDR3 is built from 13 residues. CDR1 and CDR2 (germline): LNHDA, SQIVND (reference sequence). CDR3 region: CASSTGQAEKLFF. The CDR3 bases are TGTGCCAGTAGTACGGGACAGGCTGAAAAACTGTTTTTT.

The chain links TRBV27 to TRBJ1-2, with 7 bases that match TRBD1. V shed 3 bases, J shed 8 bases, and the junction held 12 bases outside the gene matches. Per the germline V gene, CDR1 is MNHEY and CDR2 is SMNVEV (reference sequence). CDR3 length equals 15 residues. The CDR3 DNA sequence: TGTGCCAGCAGTTTGGTCTTCGTGTCAGGGGGAGGCTACACCTTC. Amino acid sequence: CASSLVFVSGGGYTF.

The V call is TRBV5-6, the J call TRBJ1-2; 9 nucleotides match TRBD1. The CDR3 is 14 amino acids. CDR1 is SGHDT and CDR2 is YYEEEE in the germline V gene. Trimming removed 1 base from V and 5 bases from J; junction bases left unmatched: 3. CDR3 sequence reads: CASSLRQGVYGYTF. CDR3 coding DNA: TGTGCCAGCAGCTTGCGACAGGGGGTTTATGGCTACACCTTC.

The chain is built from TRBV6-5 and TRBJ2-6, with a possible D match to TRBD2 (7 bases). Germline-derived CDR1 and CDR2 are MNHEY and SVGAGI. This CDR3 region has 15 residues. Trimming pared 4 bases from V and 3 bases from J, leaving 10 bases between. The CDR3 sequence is CASSSGGGGANVLTF. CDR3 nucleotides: TGTGCCAGCAGTTCGGGGGGCGGTGGGGCCAACGTCCTGACTTTC.

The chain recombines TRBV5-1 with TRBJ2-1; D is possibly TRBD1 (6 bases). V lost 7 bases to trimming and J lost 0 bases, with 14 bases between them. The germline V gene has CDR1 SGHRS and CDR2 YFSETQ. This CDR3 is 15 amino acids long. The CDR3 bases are TGCGCCAGCTACGACAGGTCGAGCTCCTACAATGAGCAGTTCTTC. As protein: CASYDRSSSYNEQFF.

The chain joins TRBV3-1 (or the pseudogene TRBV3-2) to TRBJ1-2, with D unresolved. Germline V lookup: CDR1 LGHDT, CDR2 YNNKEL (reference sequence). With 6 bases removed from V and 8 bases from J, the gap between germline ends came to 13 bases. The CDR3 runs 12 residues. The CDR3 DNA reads TGTGCCAGCAGTAAGGAGGGTCAAGGCTACACCTTC. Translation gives CASSKEGQGYTF.

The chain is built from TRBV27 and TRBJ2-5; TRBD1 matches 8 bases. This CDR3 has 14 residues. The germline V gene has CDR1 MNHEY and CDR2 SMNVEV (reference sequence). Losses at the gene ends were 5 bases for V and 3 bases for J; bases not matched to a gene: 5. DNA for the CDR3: TGTGCCAGCAGTAACGCGGGACAGGAAGAGACCCAGTACTTC. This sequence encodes CASSNAGQEETQYF.

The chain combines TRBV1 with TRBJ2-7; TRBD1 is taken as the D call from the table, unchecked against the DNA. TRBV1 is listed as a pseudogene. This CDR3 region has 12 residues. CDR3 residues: CTSSQDTYEQYF. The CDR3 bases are TGCACCAGCAGCCAAGACACCTACGAGCAGTACTTC.

The CDR3 here is CASTRQGTTGEQYF. In DNA form, the CDR3 reads TGTGCCAGCACCCGACAGGGAACAACGGGGGAGCAGTACTTC. V is TRBV27 and J is TRBJ2-7, with 7 bases matching TRBD1. Looked up from germline, CDR1 is MNHEY and CDR2 is SMNVEV (reference sequence). V trimming: 7 bases; J trimming: 7 bases; junction bases outside the gene matches: 13. CDR3 size: 14 residues.

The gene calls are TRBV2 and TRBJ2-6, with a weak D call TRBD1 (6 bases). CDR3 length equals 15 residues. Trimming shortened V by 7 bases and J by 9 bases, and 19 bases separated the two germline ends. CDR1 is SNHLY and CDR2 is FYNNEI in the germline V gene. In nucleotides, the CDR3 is TGTGCCAGCACGCCCAACCGGGGACAATACAACGTCCTGACTTTC. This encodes CASTPNRGQYNVLTF.

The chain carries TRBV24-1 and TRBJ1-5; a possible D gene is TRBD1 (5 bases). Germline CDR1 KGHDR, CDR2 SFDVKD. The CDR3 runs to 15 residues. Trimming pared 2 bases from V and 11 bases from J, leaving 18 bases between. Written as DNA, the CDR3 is TGTGCCACCAGTGATTCATCGACAGATCAATGGGCCCAGCATTTT. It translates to CATSDSSTDQWAQHF.

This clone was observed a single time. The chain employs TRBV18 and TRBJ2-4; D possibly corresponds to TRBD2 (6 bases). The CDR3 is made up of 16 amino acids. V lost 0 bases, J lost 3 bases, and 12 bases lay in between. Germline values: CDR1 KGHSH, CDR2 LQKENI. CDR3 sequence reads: CASSPPSLANKNIQYF. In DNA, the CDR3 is TGTGCCAGCTCACCACCCTCACTAGCCAACAAAAACATTCAGTACTTC.